This TCR beta chain was identified in a study of cytomegalovirus exposure and HLA in healthy donors. Researchers ran the PCR with 60 Vbeta and 13 Jbeta primers. Libraries were prepared by immunoSEQ multiplex PCR; TCRdb keeps only in-frame clonotypes and omits some of them. The repertoire holds approximately 150,000 clones, with just over 70% as singletons. Study-wide results and caveats: Most of the TCR beta V segments (in an earlier analysis) were productive either about 90% or about 30% of the time.

Germline CDR1 reads MNHNS; CDR2 reads SASEGT. This CDR3 region has 11 residues. With 11 bases removed from V and 7 bases from J, the gap between germline ends came to 12 bases. A remark on this clone: Its antigen remains unknown.

The rearrangement joins TRBV6-1 to TRBJ2-1; D perhaps matches TRBD1 (6 bases). Sequenced sample: PBMCs. This TCR came from a man aged 18 to 30 in good health and CMV-seropositive. CDR3 region: CAGGEENEQFF. The CDR3 coding sequence is TGTGCCGGGGGCGAGGAGAATGAGCAGTTCTTC.